The rows below give T cell receptor beta chains drawn from one sample of a study of T cells in Graves' hyperthyroidism and ophthalmopathy. One entry per CDR3 protein results from TCRdb running MiXCR on the multiplex PCR reads. The sample lists over 300,000 distinct CDR3 sequences, roughly 15% occurring once. The source material was blood. The receptors shown here come from a woman aged 40-49 years with Graves' ophthalmopathy. The CDR3 runs from the conserved cysteine through the conserved F or W. The size of a clone is reported for some rows only, either as once, few or many, or as a class for expanded clones.

v_call	j_call	clone_size	cdr3_aa
TRBV30	TRBJ2-2	few	CAWSGQTSGRNTGELFF
TRBV7-6	TRBJ2-3	once	CASSLEERTDTQYF
TRBV7-9	TRBJ1-1	few	CASSPRTGGRNTEAFF
TRBV18	TRBJ2-7	few	CASSITRGEQYF
TRBV15	TRBJ2-7	many	CATSDTGGGYEQYF
TRBV28	TRBJ2-7	many	CASSSPRTGRFVYEQYF
TRBV5-1	TRBJ2-5	NA	CASSLDPGGVQETQYF
TRBV29-1	TRBJ2-2	few	CSVKVTGELFF
TRBV7-6	TRBJ1-5	NA	CASSLGSLNSNQPQHF
TRBV9	TRBJ2-7	NA	CASSPRDRGVQYF
TRBV11-3	TRBJ1-2	few	CASSEVTGGRGYTF
TRBV15	TRBJ1-2	many	CATSRPGQGAAGYTF
TRBV11-2	NA	NA	CATTRDNPYEQFF
TRBV11-2	TRBJ2-1	NA	CASGSGYNNEQFF
TRBV20-1	TRBJ2-2	few	CSAHSSSVGELFF
TRBV7-9	TRBJ1-1	many	CAVVGNTEAFF
TRBV19	TRBJ2-7	many	CASSTGTGISYEQYF
TRBV14	TRBJ2-1	many	CASSQFTAGLDEQFF
TRBV24-1	TRBJ2-1	NA	CATSESTGRASRFF
TRBV11-2	TRBJ2-2	many	CASSLSQSGGANAGGELFF
TRBV7-9	TRBJ2-5	NA	CASSMTGLKRETQYF
TRBV5-6	TRBJ1-2	NA	CASSLQGQGGNGYTF
TRBV6-6	TRBJ1-2	NA	CASSYHQDGNYGYTF
TRBV4-1	TRBJ2-2	few	CASSQDGRRGSGELFF
TRBV20-1	TRBJ2-7	NA	CSARPFPETGAYEQYF
TRBV28	TRBJ2-1	NA	CASSLGTSGEQFF
TRBV12-3/TRBV12-4	TRBJ2-1	NA	CASSSVRPGRSSYNEQFF
TRBV14	TRBJ2-1	few	CASSRYTRIGENEQFF
TRBV10-2	TRBJ1-4	many	CASSALGGNNEKLFF
TRBV7-8	TRBJ2-2	many	CASSPEVNTGELFF
TRBV29-1	TRBJ2-5	NA	CSVSHGPGETQYF
TRBV28	TRBJ1-1	many	CAHSTGRNTEAFF
TRBV28	TRBJ2-7	many	CASTDSGEGYEQYF